This TCR beta chain appears in the sequencing data of a study of early T cells in non-severe SARS-CoV-2 infection. Study-wide context: Alpha and beta chains were unpaired, from unsorted whole-blood bulk RNA. Findings and caveats of the study: VDJdb matching, biased toward anti-spike CD8 responses, missed private and CD4 specificities.

Comments on this clonotype: Its antigen remains unidentified.

Researchers attached unique molecular identifiers to individual cDNA molecules. A single record per CDR3 protein comes from TCRdb applying MiXCR to the 5' RACE reads. The sample shows some 76,000 distinct CDR3 sequences, about an eighth of them seen only once. Sample: whole blood. The origin of this receptor is an adult who was a healthcare worker with PCR-confirmed SARS-CoV-2 infection or an uninfected control (not recorded which).

This CDR3 reads CSVVTGDHSPLHF. CDR3 sequence (DNA): TGCAGCGTTGTTACAGGGGATCATTCACCCCTCCACTTT. The J gene is TRBJ1-6, the V gene TRBV29-1, with 7 bases identical to TRBD1. J lost 8 bases, V lost 4 bases, and 5 bases had no gene match. The V gene's germline CDR1 is SQVTM and CDR2 ANQGSEA. There are 13 residues in the CDR3.